This is a list of T cell receptor beta chains from one sample in a study of cytomegalovirus exposure and HLA in healthy donors. Repertoires were generated with immunoSEQ multiplex PCR, while TCRdb's copy carries only in-frame clones and drops some. The repertoire includes some 180,000 clones, 75% to 80% of them detected once, and roughly 15% sits in the top ten. Sequenced sample: PBMCs. All receptors derive from a woman younger than 45 in good health and CMV-seropositive. The CDR3 runs from the conserved cysteine through the conserved F or W. Each record gives: J gene, clone size, D gene, V gene, CDR3 protein, CDR3 DNA. D genes are given only for firm matches. The size field is filled for only some rows; it gives once, few, many or a size class.

TRBJ2-1	few	TRBD2	TRBV12-5	CASAGGRAYNEQFF	TGTGCTAGTGCTGGCGGGAGAGCCTACAATGAGCAGTTCTTC
TRBJ1-4	.	.	TRBV6-5	CASSPGTGPNEKLFF	TGTGCCAGCAGTCCCGGTACGGGTCCTAATGAAAAACTGTTTTTT
TRBJ1-1	few	TRBD1	TRBV6-1	CASSALPTGQGYTEAFF	TGTGCCAGCAGTGCGCTCCCTACGGGACAGGGCTACACTGAAGCTTTCTTT
TRBJ1-6	.	TRBD1	TRBV7-9	CASRLPGQNSPLHF	TGTGCCAGCAGACTTCCGGGACAGAATTCACCCCTCCACTTT
TRBJ2-5	.	TRBD2	TRBV19	CASSPGLAGTQYF	TGTGCCAGTAGTCCCGGACTAGCTGGGACCCAGTACTTC
TRBJ2-1	.	TRBD1	TRBV5-1	CASSGPTGGVGREQFF	TGCGCCAGCAGCGGGCCGACAGGGGGCGTTGGCCGTGAGCAGTTCTTC
TRBJ2-7	.	TRBD2	TRBV28	CASRASGRGYEQYF	TGTGCCAGCAGGGCCAGCGGGAGGGGGTACGAGCAGTACTTC
TRBJ2-7	.	.	TRBV11-2	CASSLTRGGYEQYF	TGTGCCAGCAGCTTAACAAGGGGCGGCTACGAGCAGTACTTC
TRBJ2-1	.	TRBD2	TRBV11-2	CASSLKLAGVGDEQFF	TGTGCCAGCAGCTTAAAACTAGCGGGAGTTGGGGATGAGCAGTTCTTC
TRBJ2-5	.	TRBD2	TRBV5-6	CASSGGLAGKETQYF	TGTGCCAGCAGCGGGGGGCTAGCGGGAAAAGAGACCCAGTACTTC
TRBJ2-2	.	TRBD1	TRBV5-1	CASNRGQGATGELFF	TGCGCCAGCAACAGGGGACAAGGGGCTACCGGGGAGCTGTTTTTT
TRBJ2-7	.	TRBD2	TRBV5-6	CASSSAGGGLYEQYF	TGTGCCAGCTCGTCAGCGGGAGGGGGCCTATACGAGCAGTACTTC
TRBJ2-3	.	.	TRBV10-3	CAISPGTGRGTDTQYF	TGTGCCATCAGCCCCGGGACTGGCAGGGGGACAGATACGCAGTATTTT
TRBJ2-7	.	.	TRBV7-8	CASSLDNEQYF	TGTGCCAGCAGCTTAGACAACGAGCAGTACTTC
TRBJ1-1	.	.	TRBV29-1	CSVDKGLNTEAFF	TGCAGCGTTGACAAGGGGCTGAACACTGAAGCTTTCTTT
TRBJ2-5	once	.	TRBV5-1	CASSLAGTPGAQYF	TGCGCCAGCAGCTTGGCCGGGACTCCTGGGGCCCAGTACTTC
TRBJ1-1	once	.	TRBV6-5	CASSYPGFTEAFF	TGTGCCAGCAGTTATCCAGGGTTTACTGAAGCTTTCTTT
TRBJ2-7	.	.	TRBV7-8	CASSLAMSSYEQYF	TGTGCCAGCAGCTTAGCAATGAGCTCCTACGAGCAGTACTTC
TRBJ1-4	few	TRBD1	TRBV20-1	CSGLRGQGLFF	TGCAGTGGCCTCAGGGGGCAGGGACTGTTTTTT
TRBJ2-1	once	TRBD2	TRBV11-3	CASSSFSSGIAYNEQFF	TGTGCCAGCAGCTCATTTTCTAGCGGGATCGCCTACAATGAGCAGTTCTTC
TRBJ2-5	.	TRBD2	TRBV5-4	CASKPISGSAETQYF	TGTGCCAGCAAGCCGATTAGCGGGAGCGCCGAGACCCAGTACTTC
TRBJ1-2	.	TRBD1	TRBV7-2	CASSSLTGIYGYTF	TGTGCCAGCAGCTCTTTGACAGGGATATATGGCTACACCTTC
TRBJ2-7	.	.	TRBV2	CASSEPRYEQYF	TGTGCCAGCAGTGAACCCCGCTACGAGCAGTACTTC
TRBJ1-2	.	TRBD1	TRBV7-9	CSSSLAQGAKINYGYTF	TGTTCCAGCAGCTTAGCCCAGGGGGCGAAGATTAACTATGGCTACACCTTC
TRBJ2-7	.	.	TRBV9	CASSPRRERYEQYF	TGTGCCAGCAGCCCCAGGCGGGAAAGGTACGAGCAGTACTTC
TRBJ2-1	few	TRBD2	TRBV10-3	CAISRRTTSGGYNEQFF	TGTGCCATCAGTAGAAGAACGACTAGCGGGGGGTACAATGAGCAGTTCTTC
TRBJ2-7	.	TRBD1	TRBV15	CATSRDYAGGVFGEQYF	TGTGCCACCAGCAGAGATTACGCAGGGGGCGTCTTTGGCGAGCAGTACTTC
TRBJ2-4	.	TRBD2	TRBV2	CASSGTSGGRNIQYF	TGTGCCAGCAGTGGGACTAGCGGGGGGAGAAACATTCAGTACTTC
TRBJ2-2	.	TRBD2	TRBV19	CASSMGGASTGELFF	TGTGCCAGTAGTATGGGAGGGGCTTCAACCGGGGAGCTGTTTTTT
TRBJ1-1	once	.	TRBV5-4	CASSLDPGLVTEAFF	TGTGCCAGCAGCTTAGACCCGGGATTGGTCACTGAAGCTTTCTTT